One and the same sample provided the 9 T cell receptor beta chains below, sequenced in a study of T-cell reconstitution after alpha-beta-depleted transplantation in children. Unique molecular identifiers were used in preparing the TCRbeta library. MiXCR, applied by TCRdb to the PCR reads, yields one record per CDR3 protein. Among 700,000 or so distinct CDR3 sequences listed, around 13% were seen once. Sequenced material: PBMCs, taken before TCRalphabeta/CD19-depleted stem cell transplant. Source of these receptors: a girl aged 2 to 10 with congenital amegakaryocytic thrombocytopenia, due to receive a stem cell transplant.

This clonotype was observed at least ten times. The chain employs TRBV20-1 and TRBJ2-2, with D tentatively TRBD1 or TRBD2 (5 bases each). Per germline, CDR1 DFQATT and CDR2 SNEGSKA (reference sequence). The CDR3 covers 14 residues. Trimming removed 8 bases from V and 0 bases from J, with 13 bases in between. CDR3 region: CSLPGPSNTGELFF. The CDR3 bases are TGCAGTCTACCGGGACCCTCGAACACCGGGGAGCTGTTTTTT.

This sequence joins TRBV5-4 and TRBJ2-3, with D tentatively TRBD2 (5 bases). CDR3 length: 15 amino acids. V was pared by 0 bases and J by 4 bases, with 12 bases between. Germline loops: CDR1 SGHNT, CDR2 YYREEE (reference sequence). CDR3 nucleotide sequence: TGTGCCAGCAGCTTGGGTAGCGATGGGGCAGATACGCAGTATTTT. It translates to CASSLGSDGADTQYF.

This clonotype showed up many times. The chain carries TRBV20-1 and TRBJ2-3; tentatively, D is TRBD1 (5 bases). Germline V gene sequence: CDR1 DFQATT, CDR2 SNEGSKA (reference sequence). Deletions cut 5 bases from V and 4 bases from J, with 19 bases between. This CDR3 is 15 amino acids long. CDR3 amino acids: CSAAPADRGSDTQYF. As DNA, the CDR3 is TGCAGTGCTGCCCCGGCTGACAGAGGTTCAGATACGCAGTATTTT.

This clonotype appeared many times. The rearrangement joins TRBV5-1 to TRBJ2-3; possible D gene TRBD1, 6 bases. The V gene's germline CDR1 is SGHRS and CDR2 YFSETQ. The CDR3 contains 15 residues. V was trimmed by 4 bases and J by 5 bases, leaving 17 bases between them. The CDR3 DNA reads TGCGCCAGCAGCCAGGGACAAGCCTTTATAGATACGCAGTATTTT. Translation: CASSQGQAFIDTQYF.

The chain joins TRBV5-1 to TRBJ2-2; 7 bases line up with TRBD2. Per germline, CDR1 SGHRS and CDR2 YFSETQ. J was trimmed by 6 bases and V by 1 base; bases with no gene match: 6. The CDR3 sequence is 15 residues long. CDR3 amino acids: CASSLTASGSGELFF. CDR3 sequence (DNA): TGCGCCAGCAGCTTGACGGCTAGCGGATCCGGGGAGCTGTTTTTT. Complete variable domain (other parts from reference TRBV5-1 and TRBJ2-2): KAGVTQTPRYLIKTRGQQVTLSCSPISGHRSVSWYQQTPGQGLQFLFEYFSETQRNKGNFPGRFSGRQFSNSRSEMNVSTLELGDSALYLCASSLTASGSGELFFGEGSRLTVL.

V gene TRBV27 combines with J gene TRBJ2-7; 8 bases map to TRBD2. V trimming: 4 bases; J trimming: 5 bases; junction bases outside the gene matches: 31. The CDR3 consists of 22 residues. CDR1 and CDR2 (germline): MNHEY, SMNVEV (reference sequence). CDR3 bases: TGTGCCAGCAGTTCCCTGGTGACCCTGACGCCGGGACTAGGGACGTTATGGGACGAGCAGTACTTC. Protein: CASSSLVTLTPGLGTLWDEQYF.

The sample holds a few counts of this clonotype. The chain carries TRBV5-1 and TRBJ2-1, with D possibly being TRBD1 or TRBD2 (7 bases each). Germline V gives CDR1 SGHRS, CDR2 YFSETQ. This CDR3 is built from 15 residues. The V and J ends lost 0 bases and 8 bases respectively, with 15 bases between them. The CDR3 DNA reads as TGCGCCAGCAGCTTGGGACAGGGAAGCGGGGATGAGCAGTTCTTC. Translation: CASSLGQGSGDEQFF.

This clonotype was seen ten or more times. The chain employs TRBV20-1 and TRBJ2-4, with a tentative D call TRBD2 (5 bases). Germline V gene sequence: CDR1 DFQATT, CDR2 SNEGSKA (reference sequence). This CDR3 has 14 amino acids. The V end lost 4 bases, the J end lost 6 bases, and 16 bases lay between the germline ends. The CDR3 loop reads CSANGLAYRNIQYF. CDR3 nucleotide sequence: TGCAGTGCTAATGGCCTAGCCTATAGAAACATTCAGTACTTC.

The V and J genes are TRBV2 and TRBJ2-1; D is perhaps TRBD1 or TRBD2 (5 bases each). Germline assignment: CDR1 SNHLY and CDR2 FYNNEI. V was clipped by 9 bases and J by 8 bases, with 20 bases between them. CDR3 length: 14 residues. The CDR3 here is CASSHRDRQDEQFF. CDR3 DNA: TGTGCCAGTTCCCACCGGGACCGTCAGGATGAGCAGTTCTTC.